The 32 T cell receptor beta chains below come from one sample, sequenced in a study of OX40 agonist ivuxolimab in advanced cancers. The table came from immunoSEQ multiplex PCR; TCRdb's copy has only in-frame clones and leaves some out. The sample includes about 20,000 clones, about four fifths of them seen just once. The material was CD4+ or CD8+ T cells sorted from blood, obtained in a trial of the OX40 agonist ivuxolimab. The source is an adult with an advanced solid tumor such as melanoma, head and neck, liver or kidney cancer.

This clone was counted once. This chain uses TRBV7-9 with TRBJ1-2; D gene unclear. CDR1 is SEHNR, CDR2 FQNEAQ, per germline (reference sequence). This CDR3 has 12 amino acids. V lost 1 base and J 6 bases, leaving 6 bases between the germline ends. The CDR3 nucleotides are TGTGCCAGCAGCTTAGTCAGCAATGGCTACACCTTC. Translating gives CASSLVSNGYTF.

This chain links TRBV27 with TRBJ2-5; D possibly corresponds to TRBD2 (6 bases). Germline V CDR1 and CDR2: MNHEY, SMNVEV (reference sequence). Trimming left V 4 bases short and J 0 bases short, with 9 bases between. This CDR3 has 14 residues. The CDR3 nucleotides read TGTGCCAGCAGTTCGAGGGACTACCAAGAGACCCAGTACTTC. As protein: CASSSRDYQETQYF.

This clone has just a few counts. The chain employs TRBV13 and TRBJ1-2; D may be TRBD1 (5 bases). In germline, CDR1 is PRHDT, CDR2 FYEKMQ (reference sequence). The V and J ends lost 5 bases and 4 bases respectively, with 14 bases between them. CDR3 length equals 14 residues. The CDR3 spells CASSTAGLSYGYTF. The CDR3 bases are TGTGCCAGCAGCACAGCGGGGCTGAGCTATGGCTACACCTTC. Full variable domain (outside the CDR3, taken from reference TRBV13 and TRBJ1-2): AAGVIQSPRHLIKEKRETATLKCYPIPRHDTVYWYQQGPGQDPQFLISFYEKMQSDKGSIPDRFSAQQFSDYHSELNMSSLELGDSALYFCASSTAGLSYGYTFGSGTRLTVV.

DNA for the CDR3: TGTGCCAGCAGTCCCTCGGGGGGTCTGGGGGACGAGCAGTACTTC. This sequence encodes CASSPSGGLGDEQYF. This chain joins TRBV27 and TRBJ2-7, with 7 nucleotides matching TRBD2. Per germline, CDR1 MNHEY and CDR2 SMNVEV (reference sequence). The CDR3 is 15 residues long. After removal of 5 bases from V and 5 bases from J, the junction contained 12 bases not matched to a gene.

The V and J genes are TRBV6-1 and TRBJ2-7; 7 bases fit TRBD1. The CDR3 is made up of 15 amino acids. The J segment lost 3 bases and the V segment lost 3 bases, leaving 8 bases of the junction unmatched. Germline V gene data show CDR1 as MNHNS and CDR2 as SASEGT. The DNA for the CDR3 is TGTGCCAGCAGTGAGTGGGACAGCCCCTTCTACGAGCAGTACTTC. It specifies CASSEWDSPFYEQYF.

This clone was seen only once. The CDR3 nucleotides are TGTGCTAGTGGTTGGACCGGGACGGAAGCTTTCTTT. It is translated as CASGWTGTEAFF. This sequence joins TRBV12-5 and TRBJ1-1, with D tentatively TRBD1 (5 bases). Germline V gene lookup returns CDR1 LGHNT and CDR2 FRNRAP. Trimming removed 4 bases at V and 8 bases at J, with 11 bases between. CDR3 length equals 12 residues.

The rearrangement links TRBV11-2 to TRBJ2-1; TRBD2 is a possible D gene (6 bases). Germline V gene lookup returns CDR1 SGHAT and CDR2 FQNNGV. This CDR3 comprises 14 residues. Between the trimmed V and J ends, which lost 0 bases and 7 bases, there was a span of 10 bases. The CDR3 spells CASSLDPGTNEQFF. CDR3 bases: TGTGCCAGCAGCTTAGATCCCGGGACTAATGAGCAGTTCTTC. Filled out from reference TRBV11-2 and TRBJ2-1, the complete variable domain reads EAGVAQSPRYKIIEKRQSVAFWCNPISGHATLYWYQQILGQGPKLLIQFQNNGVVDDSQLPKDRFSAERLKGVDSTLKIQPAKLEDSAVYLCASSLDPGTNEQFFGPGTRLTVL.

The CDR3 nucleotides read TGTGCCAGCAGCTTTTATAGAGGGAATGGCTACACCTTC. Its protein is CASSFYRGNGYTF. The chain employs TRBV27 and TRBJ1-2; D gene unclear. Trimming shortened V by 6 bases and J by 6 bases, and 14 bases separated the two germline ends. Germline V gene sequence: CDR1 MNHEY, CDR2 SMNVEV (reference sequence). The CDR3 contains 13 residues.

CDR3 region: CASSFSSLQPQHF. The DNA for the CDR3 is TGTGCCAGCAGCTTCTCTTCGCTTCAGCCCCAGCATTTT. The chain couples TRBV7-9 to TRBJ1-5; D remains unclear. This CDR3 is 13 amino acids long. Germline V gives CDR1 SEHNR, CDR2 FQNEAQ (reference sequence). Trimming cost V 3 bases and J 6 bases, with 9 bases left between them.

The V and J genes are TRBV9 and TRBJ2-7; the match to TRBD2 covers 9 bases. The length of the CDR3 is 15 residues. With V trimmed by 4 bases and J by 5 bases, 10 bases remained unmatched. Germline CDR1 is SGDLS and CDR2 is YYNGEE. The CDR3 region has the DNA TGTGCCAGCAGCACGAGCGGGAGGTCTGGGAACGAGCAGTACTTC. Its protein is CASSTSGRSGNEQYF.

This clone was seen once. This chain's CDR3 is CAIRTSGSSYEQYF. In DNA, the CDR3 is TGTGCCATCAGAACTAGCGGTTCCTCCTACGAGCAGTACTTC. V and J are TRBV10-3 and TRBJ2-7, with TRBD2 identical over 8 bases. This CDR3 has 14 amino acids. Unmatched junction bases numbered 4, after V lost 6 bases and J lost 0 bases. CDR1 ENHRY and CDR2 SYGVKD come from the germline V gene.

The chain uses TRBV27 and TRBJ1-5; D not certain. V lost 0 bases and J lost 4, with 4 bases in between. This CDR3 is 13 amino acids long. Germline V gives CDR1 MNHEY, CDR2 SMNVEV (reference sequence). The CDR3 DNA reads as TGTGCCAGCAGTTTATCGGGGAATCAGCCCCAGCATTTT. Translation: CASSLSGNQPQHF.

The CDR3 loop is CASTPWAGNTGELFF. The CDR3 DNA reads as TGTGCCAGCACCCCGTGGGCGGGGAACACCGGGGAGCTGTTTTTT. The V and J genes are TRBV27 and TRBJ2-2; possibly TRBD2 for D (5 bases). The CDR3 consists of 15 residues. V was cut by 7 bases and J by 1 base, with 13 bases left in between. Germline loops: CDR1 MNHEY, CDR2 SMNVEV (reference sequence).

This clone was recorded once. The chain is built from TRBV27 and TRBJ2-1, with 9 nucleotides matching TRBD2. There are 13 residues in the CDR3. Germline V gives CDR1 MNHEY, CDR2 SMNVEV (reference sequence). Germline trimming cut 7 bases from V and 8 bases from J; bases unmatched to any gene: 6. This CDR3 reads CASKAGGPYEQFF. The CDR3 DNA sequence: TGTGCCAGCAAGGCGGGAGGGCCGTATGAGCAGTTCTTC.

The V and J genes are TRBV5-6 and TRBJ2-1, with 10 positions matching TRBD2. V shed 2 bases and J 4 bases; nucleotides not matched to a gene: 6. The germline CDR1 and CDR2 sequences are SGHDT and YYEEEE. The CDR3 totals 16 residues. The CDR3 loop is CASSLLAGGGYNEQFF. The CDR3 DNA follows: TGTGCCAGCAGCTTATTAGCGGGAGGAGGGTACAATGAGCAGTTCTTC.

The V gene is TRBV13, the J gene TRBJ2-3, with 7 bases identical to TRBD2. CDR1 PRHDT and CDR2 FYEKMQ come from the germline V gene (reference sequence). The CDR3 totals 17 residues. V shed 4 bases and J 0 bases; nucleotides not matched to a gene: 10. The CDR3 sequence is CASSSYSAGLSTDTQYF. DNA of the CDR3: TGTGCCAGCAGCTCTTACTCAGCGGGGCTTAGCACAGATACGCAGTATTTT. The full variable domain, its missing parts supplied by reference TRBV13 and TRBJ2-3, is AAGVIQSPRHLIKEKRETATLKCYPIPRHDTVYWYQQGPGQDPQFLISFYEKMQSDKGSIPDRFSAQQFSDYHSELNMSSLELGDSALYFCASSSYSAGLSTDTQYFGPGTRLTVL.

CDR3 sequence (DNA): TGTGCCAGCAGTGAATTCCATGACCCCTATGGCTACACCTTC. Its protein is CASSEFHDPYGYTF. The chain links TRBV6-1 to TRBJ1-2; D is ambiguous. The germline CDR1 and CDR2 sequences are MNHNS and SASEGT. V gave up 2 bases and J gave up 4 bases, with 11 bases separating them. The CDR3 sequence is 14 residues long.

In the case of this clone: This sample includes further DNA sequences coding for the same CDR3. The rearrangement joins TRBV7-3 to TRBJ1-1; D call uncertain. Trimming took off 2 bases at V and 0 bases at J, with 4 bases between the two ends. This CDR3 has 13 amino acids. The V gene's germline CDR1 is SGHTA and CDR2 FQGTGA. The CDR3 protein is CASSLSMNTEAFF. CDR3 in DNA: TGTGCCAGCAGCTTATCAATGAACACTGAAGCTTTCTTT.

The chain recombines TRBV19 with TRBJ1-4; D gene unclear. Germline V gene lookup returns CDR1 LNHDA and CDR2 SQIVND (reference sequence). The CDR3 spans 13 residues. Trimming cost V 6 bases and J 4 bases, with 9 bases left between them. CDR3 sequence (DNA): TGTGCCAGTAGCCCTATAAGTAATGAAAAACTGTTTTTT. Translation: CASSPISNEKLFF.

A single count supports this clone. The CDR3 protein is CASSPQGEVTGELFF. The DNA for the CDR3 is TGTGCCAGCAGCCCCCAGGGGGAGGTCACCGGGGAGCTGTTTTTT. The rearrangement uses TRBV28 and TRBJ2-2; maybe TRBD1 (7 bases). V gave up 6 bases and J gave up 4 bases, with 15 bases separating them. Germline-derived CDR1 and CDR2 are MDHEN and SYDVKM. The CDR3 sequence is 15 residues long.

This clone turned up a few times. The chain has TRBV27 and TRBJ2-7, with D possibly being TRBD1 (6 bases). This CDR3 has 15 amino acids. V lost 0 bases, J lost 5 bases, and 14 bases lay in between. In germline, CDR1 is MNHEY, CDR2 SMNVEV (reference sequence). CDR3 nucleotide sequence: TGTGCCAGCAGTTTATCTGGGGGCAATTACGACGAGCAGTACTTC. It codes for CASSLSGGNYDEQYF.

This clone was observed a few times. V gene TRBV28 combines with J gene TRBJ2-7; perhaps D is TRBD1 or TRBD2 (5 bases each). CDR1 and CDR2 (germline): MDHEN, SYDVKM. The length of the CDR3 is 15 residues. Trimming removed 6 bases from V and 2 bases from J, with 17 bases in between. This CDR3 is CASRPRDQETYEQYF. As DNA, the CDR3 is TGTGCCAGCAGGCCCCGGGACCAAGAGACCTACGAGCAGTACTTC.

The gene calls are TRBV11-2 and TRBJ1-2; no firm D call. V lost 5 bases and J lost 7, with 17 bases in between. Germline assignment: CDR1 SGHAT and CDR2 FQNNGV. The length of the CDR3 is 14 residues. The CDR3 sequence is CASSPPGLHSGYTF. The CDR3 DNA is TGTGCCAGCAGCCCCCCAGGACTCCACAGTGGCTACACCTTC.

CDR3 loop: CATTPGGWYEQYF. In DNA, the CDR3 is TGTGCCACCACCCCGGGGGGCTGGTACGAGCAGTACTTC. The rearrangement uses TRBV6-1 and TRBJ2-7, with D possibly being TRBD2 (7 bases). This CDR3 has 13 amino acids. V was trimmed by 10 bases and J by 4 bases, leaving 17 bases between them. Germline CDR1 and CDR2: MNHNS and SASEGT.

The rearrangement links TRBV5-5 to TRBJ2-1; a weak D match, TRBD2 (6 bases). In germline, CDR1 is SGHKS, CDR2 YYEKEE (reference sequence). V was cut by 4 bases and J by 5 bases, with 16 bases left in between. This CDR3 comprises 15 residues. The CDR3 is CASSMRDRPDNEQFF. CDR3 DNA: TGTGCCAGCAGCATGCGGGATCGTCCGGACAATGAGCAGTTCTTC.

V usage is TRBV7-6 and J usage is TRBJ1-5; no firm D call. Trimming shortened V by 1 base and J by 7 bases, and 8 bases separated the two germline ends. The germline V gene encodes CDR1 SGHVS and CDR2 FNYEAQ. CDR3 length: 13 residues. In DNA, the CDR3 is TGTGCCAGCAGCTTAGGGGGTGGACAGCCCCAGCATTTT. This codes for CASSLGGGQPQHF.

The rearrangement uses TRBV15 and TRBJ1-3, with D unclear. The germline V gene encodes CDR1 LNHNV and CDR2 YYDKDF (reference sequence). V lost 1 base to trimming and J lost 0 bases, with 10 bases between them. The CDR3 is 16 residues long. The DNA for the CDR3 is TGTGCCACCAGCAGAGCAAGAGGGAGCTCTGGAAACACCATATATTTT. As protein: CATSRARGSSGNTIYF.

The chain has TRBV7-3 and TRBJ2-5, with unresolved D. Trimming cost V 5 bases and J 5 bases, with 18 bases left between them. This CDR3 is 15 amino acids long. Per germline, CDR1 SGHTA and CDR2 FQGTGA. The CDR3 DNA reads TGTGCCAGCAGCCGGGTTCCCTTGGCCGTTGAGACCCAGTACTTC. It encodes CASSRVPLAVETQYF.

The genes are TRBV7-9 and TRBJ2-7; D not resolved. Trimming removed 3 bases at V and 9 bases at J, with 12 bases between. Per germline, CDR1 SEHNR and CDR2 FQNEAQ (reference sequence). The CDR3 is 12 amino acids. This CDR3 is CASSFLLPGQYF. The CDR3 region has the DNA TGTGCCAGCAGCTTCCTCTTACCGGGGCAGTACTTC.

V gene TRBV4-2 combines with J gene TRBJ2-7; no clear D. Germline lookup yields CDR1 LGHNA and CDR2 YNFKEQ. This CDR3 contains 13 residues. V lost 0 bases and J lost 5, with 8 bases in between. The CDR3, as DNA: TGTGCCAGCAGCCAAGAACACAGCCACGAGCAGTACTTC. Translation: CASSQEHSHEQYF.

V gene TRBV30 combines with J gene TRBJ2-4; 7 bases align to TRBD2. After removal of 2 bases from V and 0 bases from J, the junction contained 25 bases not matched to a gene. The length of the CDR3 is 22 residues. CDR1 is GTSNPN and CDR2 is SVGIG in the germline V gene (reference sequence). The CDR3: CAWSPTGGSEARSRVAKNIQYF. For the CDR3, the DNA is TGTGCCTGGAGTCCGACGGGGGGAAGCGAGGCGAGGAGTAGGGTAGCCAAAAACATTCAGTACTTC.

This chain joins TRBV30 and TRBJ1-3; D gene uncertain. V was clipped by 4 bases and J by 0 bases, with 16 bases between them. Germline-derived CDR1 and CDR2 are GTSNPN and SVGIG (reference sequence). The CDR3 contains 16 residues. The CDR3, as DNA: TGTGCCTGGACAGCCACTCACGGGTACTCTGGAAACACCATATATTTT. Translation: CAWTATHGYSGNTIYF.